The 3 T cell receptor beta chains presented below share a single source sample, sequenced in a study of blood T cell repertoires in COVID-19. Sequencing was performed with immunoSEQ multiplex PCR; in TCRdb, only in-frame clones are kept and a portion is missing. The table includes around 320,000 clones, about 87% detected once. Sequences were obtained from peripheral blood. The origin of the receptors is a woman in her thirties who had recovered from COVID-19.

V is TRBV9 and J is TRBJ1-2; 7 positions agree with TRBD1. The CDR3 is 15 residues long. With V trimmed by 2 bases and J by 7 bases, 11 bases remained unmatched. Per germline, CDR1 SGDLS and CDR2 YYNGEE. CDR3 amino acids: CASSVLQGIIGGYTF. The CDR3 coding sequence is TGTGCCAGCAGCGTCCTACAGGGGATTATAGGTGGCTACACCTTC.

The V call is TRBV28, the J call TRBJ2-7, with TRBD2 identical over 11 bases. There are 14 residues in the CDR3. Germline assignment: CDR1 MDHEN and CDR2 SYDVKM. With 9 bases clipped from V and 3 bases from J, the junction kept 7 bases outside the gene matches. The CDR3 DNA sequence: TGTGCCAGTGAACTAGCGGGGGAATACTACGAGCAGTACTTC. Translation gives CASELAGEYYEQYF. Full variable domain (rest looked up from reference TRBV28 and TRBJ2-7): DVKVTQSSRYLVKRTGEKVFLECVQDMDHENMFWYRQDPGLGLRLIYFSYDVKMKEKGDIPEGYSVSREKKERFSLILESASTNQTSMYLCASELAGEYYEQYFGPGTRLTVT.

The chain combines TRBV19 with TRBJ2-5; 9 positions agree with TRBD2. Trimming at V came to 6 bases and at J to 1 base, leaving 9 bases not matched to a gene. Germline lookup yields CDR1 LNHDA and CDR2 SQIVND (reference sequence). There are 16 residues in the CDR3. Here the CDR3 DNA reads TGTGCCAGTAGAAAGCGGGGGGACGACCGCCAAGAGACCCAGTACTTC. It is translated as CASRKRGDDRQETQYF.